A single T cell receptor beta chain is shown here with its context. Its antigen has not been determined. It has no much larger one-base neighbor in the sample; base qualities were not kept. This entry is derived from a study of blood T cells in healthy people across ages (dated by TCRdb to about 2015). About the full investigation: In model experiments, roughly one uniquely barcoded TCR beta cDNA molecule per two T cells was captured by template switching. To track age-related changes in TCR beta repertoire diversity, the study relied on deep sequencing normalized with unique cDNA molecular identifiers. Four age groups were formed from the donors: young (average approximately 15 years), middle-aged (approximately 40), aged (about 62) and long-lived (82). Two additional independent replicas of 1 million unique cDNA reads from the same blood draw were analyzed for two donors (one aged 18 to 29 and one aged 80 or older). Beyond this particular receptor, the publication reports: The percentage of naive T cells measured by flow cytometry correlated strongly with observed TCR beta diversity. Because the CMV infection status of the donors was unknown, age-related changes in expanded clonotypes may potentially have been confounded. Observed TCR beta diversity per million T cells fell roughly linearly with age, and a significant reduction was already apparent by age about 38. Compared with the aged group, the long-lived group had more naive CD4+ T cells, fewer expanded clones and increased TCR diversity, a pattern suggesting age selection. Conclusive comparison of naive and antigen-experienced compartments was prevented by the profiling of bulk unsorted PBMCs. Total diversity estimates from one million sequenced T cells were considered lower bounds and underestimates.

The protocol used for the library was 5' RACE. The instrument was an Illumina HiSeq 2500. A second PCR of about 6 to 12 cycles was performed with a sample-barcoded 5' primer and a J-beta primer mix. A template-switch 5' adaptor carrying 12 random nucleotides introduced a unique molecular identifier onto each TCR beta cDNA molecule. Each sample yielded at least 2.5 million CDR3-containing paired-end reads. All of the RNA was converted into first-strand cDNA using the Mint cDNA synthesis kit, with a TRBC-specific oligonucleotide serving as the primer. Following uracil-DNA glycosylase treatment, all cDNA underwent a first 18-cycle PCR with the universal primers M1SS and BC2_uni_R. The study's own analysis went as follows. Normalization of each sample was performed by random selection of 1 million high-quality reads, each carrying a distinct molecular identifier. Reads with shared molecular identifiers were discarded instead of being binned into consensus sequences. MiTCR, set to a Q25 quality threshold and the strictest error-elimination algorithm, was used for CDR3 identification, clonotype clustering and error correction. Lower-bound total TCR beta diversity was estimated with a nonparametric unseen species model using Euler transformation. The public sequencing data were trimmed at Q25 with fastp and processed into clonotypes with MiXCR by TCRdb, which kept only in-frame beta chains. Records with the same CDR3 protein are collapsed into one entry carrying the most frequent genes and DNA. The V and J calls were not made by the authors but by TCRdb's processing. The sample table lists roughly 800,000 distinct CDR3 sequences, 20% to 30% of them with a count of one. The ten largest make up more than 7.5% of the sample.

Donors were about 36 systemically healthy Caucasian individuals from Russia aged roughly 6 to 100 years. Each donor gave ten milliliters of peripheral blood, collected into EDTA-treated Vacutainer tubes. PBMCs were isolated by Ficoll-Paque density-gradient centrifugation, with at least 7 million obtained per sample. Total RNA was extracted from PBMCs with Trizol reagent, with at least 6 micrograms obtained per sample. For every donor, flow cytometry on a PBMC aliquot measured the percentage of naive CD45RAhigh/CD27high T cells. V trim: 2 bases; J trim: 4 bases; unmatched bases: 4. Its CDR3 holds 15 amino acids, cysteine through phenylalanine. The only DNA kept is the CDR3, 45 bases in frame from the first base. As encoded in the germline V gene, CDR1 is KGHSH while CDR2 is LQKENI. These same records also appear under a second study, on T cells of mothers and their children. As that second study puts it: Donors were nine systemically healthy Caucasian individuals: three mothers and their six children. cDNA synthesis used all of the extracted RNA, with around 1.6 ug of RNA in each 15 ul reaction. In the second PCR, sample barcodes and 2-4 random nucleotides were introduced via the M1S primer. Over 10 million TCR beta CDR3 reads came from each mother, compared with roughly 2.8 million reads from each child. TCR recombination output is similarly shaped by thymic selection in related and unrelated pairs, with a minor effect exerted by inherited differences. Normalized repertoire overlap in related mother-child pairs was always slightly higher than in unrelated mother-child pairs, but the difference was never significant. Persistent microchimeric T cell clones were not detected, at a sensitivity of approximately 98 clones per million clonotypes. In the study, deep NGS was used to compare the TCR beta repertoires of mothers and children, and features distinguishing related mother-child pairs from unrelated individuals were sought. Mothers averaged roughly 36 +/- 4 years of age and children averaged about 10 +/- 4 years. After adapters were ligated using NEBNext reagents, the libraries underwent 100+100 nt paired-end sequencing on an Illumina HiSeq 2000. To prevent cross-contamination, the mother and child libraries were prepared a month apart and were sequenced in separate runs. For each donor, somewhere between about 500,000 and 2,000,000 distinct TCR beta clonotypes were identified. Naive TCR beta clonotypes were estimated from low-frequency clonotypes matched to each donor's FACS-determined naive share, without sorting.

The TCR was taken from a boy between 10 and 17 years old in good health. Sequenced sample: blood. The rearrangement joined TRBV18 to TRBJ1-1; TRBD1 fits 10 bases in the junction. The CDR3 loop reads CASSPLGQGSTEAFF. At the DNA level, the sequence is TGTGCCAGCTCACCATTGGGACAGGGGTCCACTGAAGCTTTCTTT.